The clone carrying this T cell receptor beta chain was detected once. This CDR3 has 15 residues. Germline V CDR1 and CDR2: SGHNT, YENEEA. V shed 0 bases and J shed 4 bases, with 9 bases lying between them. This record comes from a study of blood T cell dynamics during melanoma immunotherapy. Each bulk PBMC sample had approximately 400 ng DNA loaded. Produced via immunoSEQ multiplex PCR; TCRdb's table is partial and in-frame only. The top ten clones hold about 1% of a sample with about 20,000 clones, around 92% of them seen once. Time point denoted: pre-treatment baseline. The origin of this receptor is a human donor with melanoma. Here the sequenced sample was blood, taken from a patient treated with checkpoint blockade. The chain has TRBV11-3 and TRBJ2-2; tentative D call: TRBD2 (6 bases). CDR3 sequence reads: CASSLDSGSTGELFF. The CDR3 region has the DNA TGTGCCAGCAGCTTAGATTCCGGGAGCACCGGGGAGCTGTTTTTT.